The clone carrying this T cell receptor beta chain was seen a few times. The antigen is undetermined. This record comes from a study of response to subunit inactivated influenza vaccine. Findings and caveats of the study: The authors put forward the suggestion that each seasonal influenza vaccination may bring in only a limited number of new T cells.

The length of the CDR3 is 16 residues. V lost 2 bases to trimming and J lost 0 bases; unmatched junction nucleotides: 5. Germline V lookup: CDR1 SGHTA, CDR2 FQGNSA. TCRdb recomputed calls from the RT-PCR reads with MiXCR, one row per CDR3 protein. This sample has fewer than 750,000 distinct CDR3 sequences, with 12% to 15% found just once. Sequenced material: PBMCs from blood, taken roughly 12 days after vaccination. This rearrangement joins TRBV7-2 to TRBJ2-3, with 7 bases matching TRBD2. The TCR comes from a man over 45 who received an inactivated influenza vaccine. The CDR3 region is CASSLNGGSSTDTQYF. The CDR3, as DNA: TGTGCCAGCAGCTTAAACGGGGGGAGCAGCACAGATACGCAGTATTTT.